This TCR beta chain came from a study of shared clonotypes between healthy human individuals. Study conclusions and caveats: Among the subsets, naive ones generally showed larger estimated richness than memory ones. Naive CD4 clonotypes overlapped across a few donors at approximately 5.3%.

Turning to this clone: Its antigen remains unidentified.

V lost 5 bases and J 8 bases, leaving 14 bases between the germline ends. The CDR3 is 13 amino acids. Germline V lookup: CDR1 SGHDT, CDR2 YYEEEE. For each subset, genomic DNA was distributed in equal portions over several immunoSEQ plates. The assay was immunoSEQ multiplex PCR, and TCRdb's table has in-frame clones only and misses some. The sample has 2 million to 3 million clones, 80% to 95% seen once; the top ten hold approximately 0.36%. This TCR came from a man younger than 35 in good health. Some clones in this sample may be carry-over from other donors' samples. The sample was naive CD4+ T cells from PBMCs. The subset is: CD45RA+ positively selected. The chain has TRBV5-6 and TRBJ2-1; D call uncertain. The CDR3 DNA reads TGTGCCAGCAGGCCGGCGTACGCGTATGAGCAGTTCTTC. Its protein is CASRPAYAYEQFF.